One sample yielded the 32 T cell receptor beta chains listed below, sequenced in a study of radiation and T cells in renal cell carcinoma. Time point: blood 4 weeks post-SBRT, at nephrectomy. The treatment here: 15 Gy SBRT to primary tumor, nephrectomy 4 weeks later. Some clones are missing from TCRdb's copy, which holds only in-frame ones; the method was immunoSEQ multiplex PCR. The sample lists 30,000 to 40,000 clones; more than 65% were seen once. The sample in question was blood, obtained from a patient whose treatment included radiotherapy and nephrectomy. These receptors originate from a man in his 60s with renal cell carcinoma.

This chain joins TRBV7-8 and TRBJ1-4; no clear D gene. Germline V gives CDR1 SGHVS, CDR2 FQNEAQ. V shed 2 bases and J shed 8 bases, with 15 bases lying between them. The CDR3 consists of 15 residues. The CDR3 sequence: CASSLYSGMGEKLFF. The CDR3 DNA follows: TGTGCCAGCAGCTTATACTCTGGGATGGGGGAAAAACTGTTTTTT.

V is TRBV9 and J is TRBJ2-1, with D perhaps matching TRBD2 (5 bases). Germline lookup yields CDR1 SGDLS and CDR2 YYNGEE. This CDR3 has 14 amino acids. V lost 4 bases to trimming and J lost 9 bases, with 17 bases between them. The CDR3 bases are TGTGCCAGCAGCATTAGACTAAGTTTCGGTGAGCAGTTCTTC. This encodes CASSIRLSFGEQFF.

The chain recombines TRBV6-5 with TRBJ1-2, with a possible D match to TRBD1 (5 bases). Germline V CDR1 and CDR2: MNHEY, SVGAGI. V lost 8 bases, J lost 4 bases, and 8 bases lay in between. The CDR3 consists of 11 residues. The CDR3 reads CASDSSYGYTF. Written as DNA, the CDR3 is TGTGCCAGCGACAGCTCCTATGGCTACACCTTC.

This clone was seen a handful of times. The chain combines TRBV15 with TRBJ2-1; 11 positions agree with TRBD2. The CDR3 covers 15 residues. With 5 bases clipped from V and 4 bases from J, the junction kept 4 bases outside the gene matches. The germline V gene has CDR1 LNHNV and CDR2 YYDKDF (reference sequence). The CDR3 spells CATSPGLAGYNEQFF. The DNA for the CDR3 is TGTGCCACCAGCCCCGGACTAGCGGGTTACAATGAGCAGTTCTTC.

This chain uses TRBV23-1 with TRBJ1-1, with D unclear. TRBV23-1 is filed as an ORF, its function uncertain. This CDR3 spans 15 amino acids. V was pared by 2 bases and J by 1 base, with 11 bases between. The CDR3 nucleotides read TGCGCCAGCAGTCAAAAGGGCTTCGGGAACACTGAAGCTTTCTTT. Protein: CASSQKGFGNTEAFF.

This rearrangement joins TRBV7-9 to TRBJ2-1; 10 nucleotides agree with TRBD2. The CDR3 covers 15 residues. Per germline, CDR1 SEHNR and CDR2 FQNEAQ (reference sequence). V shed 4 bases, J shed 6 bases, and the junction held 6 bases outside the gene matches. The CDR3 is CASSSGLAEGNEQFF. The CDR3 DNA is TGTGCCAGCAGCTCCGGACTAGCGGAAGGCAATGAGCAGTTCTTC.

This clone was seen a single time. The chain links TRBV19 to TRBJ2-7, with D possibly called TRBD1 or TRBD2 (5 bases each). CDR1 LNHDA and CDR2 SQIVND come from the germline V gene (reference sequence). This CDR3 comprises 13 residues. With 3 bases removed from V and 6 bases from J, the gap between germline ends came to 12 bases. DNA for the CDR3: TGTGCCAGTAGTATTACAGGCAGCGGCGAGCAGTACTTC. The encoded protein is CASSITGSGEQYF.

The V gene is TRBV6-5, the J gene TRBJ2-7; D unresolved. The V end was cut by 6 bases, the J end by 7 bases, with 19 bases between. CDR1 and CDR2 from the germline V gene are MNHEY and SVGAGI. The CDR3 runs to 14 residues. This CDR3 is CASRSSPSLGEQYF. The CDR3 region has the DNA TGTGCCAGCAGGTCCAGTCCGTCCCTAGGGGAGCAGTACTTC.

The rearrangement uses TRBV7-9 and TRBJ2-2, with D perhaps assigned TRBD1 or TRBD2 (5 bases each). V shed 5 bases and J shed 4 bases, with 14 bases lying between them. Germline CDR1 is SEHNR and CDR2 is FQNEAQ (reference sequence). The CDR3 sequence is 15 residues long. The DNA for the CDR3 is TGTGCCAGCAGCCGCTCAGGGACCTCCACCGGGGAGCTGTTTTTT. Encoded protein: CASSRSGTSTGELFF.

The chain employs TRBV5-1 and TRBJ2-5, with 9 bases identical to TRBD1. The J segment lost 9 bases and the V segment lost 4 bases, leaving 13 bases of the junction unmatched. This CDR3 region has 15 residues. Germline V gene lookup returns CDR1 SGHRS and CDR2 YFSETQ. The CDR3 DNA sequence: TGCGCCAGCAGCACACAGGGGGCGGCGGTGGCGGCCCAGTACTTC. Encoded protein: CASSTQGAAVAAQYF.

The chain joins TRBV5-8 to TRBJ2-2; no reliable D call. Looked up from germline, CDR1 is SGHTS and CDR2 is YDEGEE. Trimming shortened V by 1 base and J by 1 base, and 5 bases separated the two germline ends. The CDR3 is made up of 14 amino acids. The chain's CDR3 is CASSLQRNTGELFF. The CDR3 nucleotides are TGTGCCAGCAGCTTGCAGCGGAACACCGGGGAGCTGTTTTTT.

V gene TRBV6-1 combines with J gene TRBJ1-4; D is possibly TRBD1 (6 bases). V was clipped by 5 bases and J by 6 bases, with 13 bases between them. Looked up from germline, CDR1 is MNHNS and CDR2 is SASEGT. CDR3 length equals 14 residues. Here the CDR3 reads CASSRTVEHEKLFF. DNA for the CDR3: TGTGCCAGCAGTAGGACAGTTGAGCATGAAAAACTGTTTTTT.

This chain connects TRBV2 to TRBJ2-6; D assignment may be TRBD1 or TRBD2 (7 bases each). This CDR3 contains 16 residues. Germline CDR1 reads SNHLY; CDR2 reads FYNNEI. Trimming removed 10 bases at V and 2 bases at J, with 18 bases between. The CDR3 region is CATRGRGRPGANVLTF. The CDR3 nucleotides read TGTGCCACCCGAGGGAGGGGGCGGCCTGGGGCCAACGTCCTGACTTTC.

CDR3 nucleotides: TGTGCCAGCAGCCCCAAGGCCGGGTTGGGTACAGATACGCAGTATTTT. Protein sequence: CASSPKAGLGTDTQYF. The chain links TRBV7-9 to TRBJ2-3; D not certain. The ends were cut back, 5 bases at V and 3 bases at J, with 18 bases in the middle. Germline loops: CDR1 SEHNR, CDR2 FQNEAQ (reference sequence). There are 16 residues in the CDR3.

The chain is built from TRBV6-5 and TRBJ1-6; D is unclear. The CDR3 extends over 12 amino acids. Germline CDR1 is MNHEY and CDR2 is SVGAGI. V lost 0 bases, J lost 10 bases, and 4 bases lay in between. The CDR3 sequence: CASSYSGSPLHF. The CDR3 DNA follows: TGTGCCAGCAGTTACTCGGGGTCACCCCTCCACTTT.

The rearrangement uses TRBV30 and TRBJ2-6; perhaps TRBD1 as D (6 bases). The length of the CDR3 is 14 residues. Deletions cut 2 bases from V and 8 bases from J, with 13 bases between. Germline-derived CDR1 and CDR2 are GTSNPN and SVGIG (reference sequence). CDR3 bases: TGTGCCTGGAGTACGGGACAAGGGTCCAACGTCCTGACTTTC. Its protein is CAWSTGQGSNVLTF.

J is TRBJ2-1 and V is TRBV4-3; no clear D. The V and J ends lost 0 bases and 12 bases respectively, with 12 bases between them. This CDR3 contains 13 residues. The germline V gene encodes CDR1 LGHNA and CDR2 YSLEER. As DNA, the CDR3 is TGCGCCAGCAGCCAAGAGCCGGCTAGTTGGCAGTTCTTC. It encodes CASSQEPASWQFF.

The V gene is TRBV18, the J gene TRBJ1-1, with 7 bases aligning to TRBD1. This CDR3 contains 13 residues. Germline loops: CDR1 KGHSH, CDR2 LQKENI. V lost 8 bases, J lost 3 bases, and 6 bases stayed unmatched. CDR3 loop: CASRGQKHTEAFF. Here the CDR3 DNA reads TGTGCCAGCCGGGGACAGAAACACACTGAAGCTTTCTTT. The full variable domain, rest sourced from reference TRBV18 and TRBJ1-1, is NAGVMQNPRHLVRRRGQEARLRCSPMKGHSHVYWYRQLPEEGLKFMVYLQKENIIDESGMPKERFSAEFPKEGPSILRIQQVVRGDSAAYFCASRGQKHTEAFFGQGTRLTVV.

The J gene is TRBJ2-6, the V gene TRBV2; D perhaps matches TRBD2 (6 bases). V lost 5 bases and J 2 bases, leaving 7 bases between the germline ends. Germline assignment: CDR1 SNHLY and CDR2 FYNNEI. This CDR3 region has 14 residues. For the CDR3, the DNA is TGTGCCAGCAGTAGCGGGCCTGGGGCCAACGTCCTGACTTTC. It translates to CASSSGPGANVLTF.

The rearrangement joins TRBV7-2 to TRBJ2-3, with D possibly being TRBD1 (5 bases). This CDR3 region has 14 residues. Germline values: CDR1 SGHTA, CDR2 FQGNSA. Trimming shortened V by 6 bases and J by 4 bases, and 14 bases separated the two germline ends. Here the CDR3 DNA reads TGTGCCAGCAGTTTGGCGTTAGGGGCAGATACGCAGTATTTT. As protein: CASSLALGADTQYF.

The J gene is TRBJ1-3, the V gene TRBV7-2; no reliable D call. Trimming removed 5 bases from V and 3 bases from J, with 8 bases in between. The CDR3 has 13 amino acids. CDR1 and CDR2 (germline): SGHTA, FQGNSA. CDR3 coding DNA: TGTGCCAGCAGCCGGACGGTTGGAAACACCATATATTTT. It is translated as CASSRTVGNTIYF.

The rearrangement uses TRBV28 and TRBJ2-2; D may be TRBD1 or TRBD2 (5 bases each). The germline gives CDR1 MDHEN, CDR2 SYDVKM. Trimming pared 6 bases from V and 4 bases from J, leaving 15 bases between. CDR3 size: 15 residues. This CDR3 is CASSKGRDPTGELFF. The DNA for the CDR3 is TGTGCCAGCAGCAAAGGCCGGGACCCCACCGGGGAGCTGTTTTTT.

The gene calls are TRBV2 and TRBJ1-5; D is possibly TRBD1 (5 bases). Germline assignment: CDR1 SNHLY and CDR2 FYNNEI. V was trimmed by 5 bases and J by 3 bases, leaving 11 bases between them. The length of the CDR3 is 14 residues. CDR3 residues: CASSKTGYNQPQHF. CDR3 in DNA: TGTGCCAGCAGTAAAACAGGTTACAATCAGCCCCAGCATTTT. The variable domain in full, with the rest retrieved from reference TRBV2 and TRBJ1-5, is EPEVTQTPSHQVTQMGQEVILRCVPISNHLYFYWYRQILGQKVEFLVSFYNNEISEKSEIFDDQFSVERPDGSNFTLKIRSTKLEDSAMYFCASSKTGYNQPQHFGDGTRLSIL.

This chain connects TRBV9 to TRBJ2-7, with D perhaps matching TRBD2 (6 bases). The germline V and J ends were trimmed by 4 bases and 3 bases, with 14 bases remaining between them. The CDR3 is made up of 14 amino acids. Germline V gene sequence: CDR1 SGDLS, CDR2 YYNGEE. The CDR3 nucleotides read TGTGCCAGCAGCAGAGGACTAAACATCTACGAGCAGTACTTC. Protein: CASSRGLNIYEQYF.

This clone was seen a single time. V is TRBV6-5 and J is TRBJ1-4, with 7 bases identical to TRBD1. V was clipped by 5 bases and J by 0 bases; unmatched bases: 3. Germline CDR1 is MNHEY and CDR2 is SVGAGI. CDR3 size: 15 residues. The CDR3 sequence is CASSRGTATNEKLFF. The CDR3 DNA follows: TGTGCCAGCAGTCGTGGGACAGCAACTAATGAAAAACTGTTTTTT.

This chain connects TRBV30 to TRBJ2-1; 13 bases fit TRBD2. J gave up 8 bases and V 4 bases, and 5 bases lay outside the gene matches. CDR3 length: 14 amino acids. Germline V gene lookup returns CDR1 GTSNPN and CDR2 SVGIG (reference sequence). Here the CDR3 DNA reads TGTGCCTGGAAACCGGGACTAGCGGGATATGAGCAGTTCTTC. Protein product: CAWKPGLAGYEQFF.

The chain carries TRBV11-3 and TRBJ2-1; 8 bases are a match to TRBD2. This CDR3 contains 15 residues. J gave up 1 base and V 1 base, and 0 bases lay outside the gene matches. The germline V gene has CDR1 SGHNT and CDR2 YENEEA. The CDR3 reads CASSLGGRSYNEQFF. CDR3 nucleotides: TGTGCCAGCAGCTTAGGCGGGAGGTCCTACAATGAGCAGTTCTTC. The variable domain in full, with the rest retrieved from reference TRBV11-3 and TRBJ2-1, is EAGVVQSPRYKIIEKKQPVAFWCNPISGHNTLYWYLQNLGQGPELLIRYENEEAVDDSQLPKDRFSAERLKGVDSTLKIQPAELGDSAVYLCASSLGGRSYNEQFFGPGTRLTVL.

The V gene is TRBV18, the J gene TRBJ2-7; 8 bases are a match to TRBD2. Unmatched junction bases numbered 12, after V lost 3 bases and J lost 2 bases. The CDR3 is 17 residues long. Germline V gene sequence: CDR1 KGHSH, CDR2 LQKENI. CDR3 nucleotides: TGTGCCAGCTCACCCTGGGCCGCGGGAGGCCTCACCTACGAGCAGTACTTC. This codes for CASSPWAAGGLTYEQYF.

Here the CDR3 DNA reads TGTGCCAGAAGCCGGTGGGCAGGGGCAGCAGATACGCAGTATTTT. Amino acids: CARSRWAGAADTQYF. The chain has TRBV5-3 and TRBJ2-3; the D gene is possibly TRBD1 (6 bases). TRBV5-3 is recorded as an ORF, its role being uncertain. Trimming took off 4 bases at V and 4 bases at J, with 16 bases between the two ends. CDR3 length: 15 residues.

The V and J genes are TRBV19 and TRBJ2-1; 7 bases agree with TRBD1. Losses at the gene ends were 4 bases for V and 5 bases for J; bases not matched to a gene: 2. Germline lookup yields CDR1 LNHDA and CDR2 SQIVND (reference sequence). The CDR3 is 13 residues long. For the CDR3, the DNA is TGTGCCAGTAGTACTGACAGGGACAATGAGCAGTTCTTC. The encoded protein is CASSTDRDNEQFF.

This clone was detected once. V is TRBV7-8 and J is TRBJ1-3, with a weak D call TRBD1 (5 bases). This CDR3 is 15 amino acids long. Looked up from germline, CDR1 is SGHVS and CDR2 is FQNEAQ. Trimming stripped 4 bases from V and 2 bases from J, with 12 bases between. Here the CDR3 reads CASSYQGNTGNTIYF. The CDR3 nucleotides are TGTGCCAGCAGCTATCAGGGCAATACTGGAAACACCATATATTTT.

The chain carries TRBV4-2 and TRBJ1-2; D is perhaps TRBD1 (5 bases). The CDR3 spans 14 residues. Deletions cut 1 base from V and 3 bases from J, with 9 bases between. The germline gives CDR1 LGHNA, CDR2 YNFKEQ. The CDR3 DNA follows: TGTGCCAGCAGCCAAGTCGCGGGACACTATGGCTACACCTTC. It specifies CASSQVAGHYGYTF.